Given below is one TCR beta chain in context. What it binds is not known. The data derive from a study of T-cell memory formation after mild COVID-19. At the level of the study: Largely, TCR clusters stayed within a single donor. The study, taken as a whole, reports: From day 15 to 85, contracting clones were balanced between CD4 and CD8, whereas later expanders leaned toward CD4+. SARS-CoV-2 specificity was not confirmed for second-wave clones peaking on day 37. Cross-reactive memory seemingly joined, as some responding clones were found in pre-infection memory.

TCRdb redid the calling of the 5' RACE reads with MiXCR, one entry per CDR3 protein. The table shows about 430,000 distinct CDR3 sequences, with more than 15% occurring only once. From germline, CDR1 is DFQATT and CDR2 SNEGSKA (reference sequence). The germline V and J ends were trimmed by 3 bases and 1 base, with 13 bases remaining between them. CDR3 length equals 15 residues. The V call is TRBV20-1, the J call TRBJ2-1; D tentatively reads TRBD1 or TRBD2 (6 bases each). Sequencing was done on a sample of PBMCs or a T cell subset sorted from them (not recorded which). The sequence was collected from a man aged 18 to 29 who had mild COVID-19 (a few samples of this study predate the infection). Cell type and time point are not known. CDR3 coding DNA: TGCAGTGCTAGCAGGAGGGGGGTTTCCTACAATGAGCAGTTCTTC. It encodes CSASRRGVSYNEQFF.